This T cell receptor beta chain was profiled in a study of patients and donors after allogeneic stem cell transplantation. TCRdb re-called the RT-PCR reads with MiXCR, one entry per CDR3 protein. This sample has about 960,000 distinct CDR3 sequences; approximately 18% occur once, and the top ten carry under 6.5%. This CDR3 comprises 15 residues. V lost 4 bases to trimming and J lost 3 bases, with 13 bases between them. The sample taken for sequencing was blood, either unsorted or a sorted T cell fraction (not recorded which). The clonotype comes from a human donor who was either an allogeneic HSCT recipient or a stem cell or donor lymphocyte infusion donor (not recorded which). It is not recorded whose cells these are; they may come from a transplant donor. J is TRBJ1-5 and V is TRBV12-3 or TRBV12-4; tentative D call: TRBD1 (5 bases). In DNA, the CDR3 is TGTGCCAGCAGTTGGAGTGGAGGGGCCAATCAGCCCCAGCATTTT. Translated, it gives CASSWSGGANQPQHF.